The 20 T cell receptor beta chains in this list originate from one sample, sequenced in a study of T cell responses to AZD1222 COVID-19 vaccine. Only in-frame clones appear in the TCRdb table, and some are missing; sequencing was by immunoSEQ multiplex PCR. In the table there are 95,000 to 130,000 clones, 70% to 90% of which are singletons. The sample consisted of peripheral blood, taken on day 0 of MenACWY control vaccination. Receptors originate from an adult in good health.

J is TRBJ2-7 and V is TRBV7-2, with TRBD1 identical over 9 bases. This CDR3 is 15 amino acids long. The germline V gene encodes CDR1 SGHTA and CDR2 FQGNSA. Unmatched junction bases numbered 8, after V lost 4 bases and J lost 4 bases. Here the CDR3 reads CASSWVGTGTYEQYF. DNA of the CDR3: TGTGCCAGCAGCTGGGTAGGGACAGGGACATACGAGCAGTACTTC.

The CDR3 coding sequence is TGTGCCAGCACCCTCGGTGGTATCTCGAACACCGGGGAGCTGTTTTTT. Its protein product is CASTLGGISNTGELFF. V is TRBV7-9 and J is TRBJ2-2; no firm D call. Germline V gene sequence: CDR1 SEHNR, CDR2 FQNEAQ (reference sequence). CDR3 size: 16 residues. Trimming pared 7 bases from V and 0 bases from J, leaving 15 bases between. Full variable domain (rest looked up from reference TRBV7-9 and TRBJ2-2): DTGVSQNPRHKITKRGQNVTFRCDPISEHNRLYWYRQTLGQGPEFLTYFQNEAQLEKSRLLSDRFSAERPKGSFSTLEIQRTEQGDSAMYLCASTLGGISNTGELFFGEGSRLTVL.

This chain's CDR3 is CASSFREGTEAFF. Written as DNA, the CDR3 is TGTGCCAGCAGTTTTAGGGAGGGCACTGAAGCTTTCTTT. The chain employs TRBV12-3 or TRBV12-4 and TRBJ1-1; D is ambiguous. Trimming shortened V by 3 bases and J by 4 bases, and 9 bases separated the two germline ends. The length of the CDR3 is 13 residues.

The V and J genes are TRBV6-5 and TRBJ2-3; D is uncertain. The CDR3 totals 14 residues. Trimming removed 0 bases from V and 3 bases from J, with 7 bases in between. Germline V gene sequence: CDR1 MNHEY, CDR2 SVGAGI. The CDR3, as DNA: TGTGCCAGCAGTTACTCTCGGCCTACAGATACGCAGTATTTT. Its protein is CASSYSRPTDTQYF.

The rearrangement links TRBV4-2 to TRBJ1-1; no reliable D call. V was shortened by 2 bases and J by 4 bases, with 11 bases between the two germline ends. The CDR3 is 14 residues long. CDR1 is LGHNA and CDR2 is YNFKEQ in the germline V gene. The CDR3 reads CASSQSRSSTEAFF. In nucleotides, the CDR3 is TGTGCCAGCAGCCAATCCAGGTCTTCCACTGAAGCTTTCTTT.

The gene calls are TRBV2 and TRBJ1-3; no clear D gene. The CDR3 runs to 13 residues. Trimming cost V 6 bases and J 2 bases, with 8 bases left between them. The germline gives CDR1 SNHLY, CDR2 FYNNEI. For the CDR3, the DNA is TGTGCCAGCAGAAGAGAGGCTGGAAACACCATATATTTT. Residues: CASRREAGNTIYF.

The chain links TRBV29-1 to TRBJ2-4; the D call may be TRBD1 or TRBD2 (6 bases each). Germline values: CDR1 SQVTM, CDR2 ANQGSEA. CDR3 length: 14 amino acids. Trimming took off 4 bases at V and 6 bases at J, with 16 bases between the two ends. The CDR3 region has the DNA TGCAGCGTTGTCGACAGGAGGGAGAGAAACATTCAGTACTTC. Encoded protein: CSVVDRRERNIQYF. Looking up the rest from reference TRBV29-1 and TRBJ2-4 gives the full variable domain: SAVISQKPSRDICQRGTSLTIQCQVDSQVTMMFWYRQQPGQSLTLIATANQGSEATYESGFVIDKFPISRPNLTFSTLTVSNMSPEDSSIYLCSVVDRRERNIQYFGAGTRLSVL.

The CDR3 spells CASSPELGVATDTQYF. CDR3 DNA: TGTGCCAGCAGCCCGGAGTTGGGGGTTGCGACAGATACGCAGTATTTT. This chain uses TRBV5-8 with TRBJ2-3; either TRBD1 or TRBD2 may supply D (5 bases each). Trimming shortened V by 4 bases and J by 3 bases, and 18 bases separated the two germline ends. CDR1 and CDR2 (germline): SGHTS, YDEGEE. There are 16 residues in the CDR3.

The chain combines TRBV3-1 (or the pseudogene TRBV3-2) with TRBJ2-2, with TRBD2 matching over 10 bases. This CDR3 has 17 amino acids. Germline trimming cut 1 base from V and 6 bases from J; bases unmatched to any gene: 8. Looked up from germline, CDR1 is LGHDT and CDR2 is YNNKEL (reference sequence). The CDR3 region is CASSQVSLAGLSGELFF. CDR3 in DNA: TGTGCCAGCAGCCAAGTATCACTAGCGGGGCTTTCCGGGGAGCTGTTTTTT.

In DNA form, the CDR3 reads TGCGCCAGCATGAACTACGGAGGCACAGATACGCAGTATTTT. Residues: CASMNYGGTDTQYF. This chain connects TRBV5-1 to TRBJ2-3, with no clear D. The ends were cut back, 6 bases at V and 1 base at J, with 12 bases in the middle. Germline V gives CDR1 SGHRS, CDR2 YFSETQ. The CDR3 loop spans 14 amino acids.

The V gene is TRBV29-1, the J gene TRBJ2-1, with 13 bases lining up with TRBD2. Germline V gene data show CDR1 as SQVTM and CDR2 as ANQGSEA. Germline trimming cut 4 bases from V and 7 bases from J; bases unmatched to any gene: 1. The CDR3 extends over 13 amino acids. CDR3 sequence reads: CSVVTSGGNEQFF. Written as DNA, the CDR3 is TGCAGCGTTGTGACTAGCGGGGGGAATGAGCAGTTCTTC.

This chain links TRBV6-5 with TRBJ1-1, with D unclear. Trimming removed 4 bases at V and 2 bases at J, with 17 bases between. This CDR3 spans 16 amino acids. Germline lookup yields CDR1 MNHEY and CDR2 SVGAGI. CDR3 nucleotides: TGTGCCAGCAGTTCCGCGGCAGAGGGTTTAAACACTGAAGCTTTCTTT. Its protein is CASSSAAEGLNTEAFF.

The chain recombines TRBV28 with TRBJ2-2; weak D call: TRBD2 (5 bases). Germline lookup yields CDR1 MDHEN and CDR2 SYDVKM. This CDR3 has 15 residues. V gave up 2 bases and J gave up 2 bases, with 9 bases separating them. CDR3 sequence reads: CASSLTRVNTGELFF. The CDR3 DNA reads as TGTGCCAGCAGTTTAACTAGGGTTAACACCGGGGAGCTGTTTTTT.

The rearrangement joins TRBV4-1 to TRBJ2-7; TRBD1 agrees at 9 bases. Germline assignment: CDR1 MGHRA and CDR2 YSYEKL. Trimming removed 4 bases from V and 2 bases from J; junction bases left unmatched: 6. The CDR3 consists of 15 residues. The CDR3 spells CASSRQTGGTYEQYF. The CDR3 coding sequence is TGCGCCAGCAGCCGACAGACAGGGGGGACCTACGAGCAGTACTTC.

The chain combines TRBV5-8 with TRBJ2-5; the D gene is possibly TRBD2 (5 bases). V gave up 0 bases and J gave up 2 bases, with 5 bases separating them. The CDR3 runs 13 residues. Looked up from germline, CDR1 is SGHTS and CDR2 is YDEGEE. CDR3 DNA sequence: TGTGCCAGCAGCTTGGGGGAGCAAGAGACCCAGTACTTC. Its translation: CASSLGEQETQYF.

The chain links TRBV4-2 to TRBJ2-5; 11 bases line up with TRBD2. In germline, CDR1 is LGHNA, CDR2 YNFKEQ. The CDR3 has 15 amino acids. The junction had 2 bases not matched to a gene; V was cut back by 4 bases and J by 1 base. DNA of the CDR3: TGTGCCAGCAGCCGGGGGACTAGCGGCCAAGAGACCCAGTACTTC. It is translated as CASSRGTSGQETQYF.

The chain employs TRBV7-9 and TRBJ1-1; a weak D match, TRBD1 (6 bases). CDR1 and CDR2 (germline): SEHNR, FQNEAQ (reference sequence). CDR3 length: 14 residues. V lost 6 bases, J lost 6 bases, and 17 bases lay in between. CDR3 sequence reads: CASSRDTRGAEAFF. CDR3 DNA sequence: TGTGCCAGCAGTCGGGACACCCGAGGGGCTGAAGCTTTCTTT.

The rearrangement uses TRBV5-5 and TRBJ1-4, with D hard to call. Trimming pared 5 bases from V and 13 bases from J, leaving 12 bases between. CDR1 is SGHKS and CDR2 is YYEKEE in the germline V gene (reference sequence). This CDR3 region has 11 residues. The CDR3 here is CASRLRTRLFF. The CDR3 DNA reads TGTGCCAGCAGACTCCGGACTAGACTGTTTTTT.

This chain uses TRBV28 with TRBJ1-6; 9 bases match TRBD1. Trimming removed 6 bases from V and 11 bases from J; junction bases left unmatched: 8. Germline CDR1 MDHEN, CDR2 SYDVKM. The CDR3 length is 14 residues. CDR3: CASRPGTGYAPLHF. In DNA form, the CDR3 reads TGTGCCAGCAGACCAGGGACAGGGTACGCACCCCTCCACTTT.

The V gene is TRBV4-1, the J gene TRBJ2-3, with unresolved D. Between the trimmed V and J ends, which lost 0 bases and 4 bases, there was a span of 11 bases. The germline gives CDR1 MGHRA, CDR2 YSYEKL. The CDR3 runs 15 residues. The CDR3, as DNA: TGCGCCAGCAGCCAAGATCCAGTGAGGCCAGATACGCAGTATTTT. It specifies CASSQDPVRPDTQYF.